The present T cell receptor (beta chain) was sequenced within a study of shared T cell receptors in the human thymus (dated by TCRdb to the early 2020s). About the investigation overall: The study examined how self-reactive, shared T-cell receptor alpha chains are generated in the human thymus.

The CDR3 covers 17 residues, taking in both the cysteine and the phenylalanine. Only the CDR3 part of the read is kept: 51 bases, read in frame from the first base. V was cut back by 3 bases and J by 3 bases, leaving a gap of 18 bases between them. CDR1 KGHSH and CDR2 LQKENI were looked up in the germline V gene. Concerning this clone: No antigen is known for it. Per-base quality was not reported, and no clone a single base away is much larger than it.

Library creation used the immunoSEQ multiplex PCR assay. TCRdb re-hosts the immuneACCESS table, in-frame sequences only. Its copies lack some clones; in the studies checked, an unresolved V gene accounts for under half of them, and the cause for the rest is not known. The sample table lists tens of thousands of clones, around 96% of them with a count of one. Of the sample, about 0.03% falls within the top ten clones. The source of this sequence is a human donor. The sample taken for sequencing was thymocytes. The chain is made from TRBV18 and TRBJ2-1, with no D gene named confidently. The DNA sequence reads TGTGCCAGCTCACCCCCCCGGTTGGAGTCTCACTACAATGAGCAGTTCTTC. It codes for CASSPPRLESHYNEQFF.